The 24 T cell receptor beta chains presented below share a single source sample, sequenced in a study of T cell responses to AZD1222 COVID-19 vaccine. Here immunoSEQ multiplex PCR was the method, and the copy in TCRdb shows in-frame clones only, minus some. This sample has some 130,000 clones, with approximately 91% found just once. The sample in question was peripheral blood, obtained on day 0 of AZD1222 vaccination. The receptors derive from an adult in good health.

The chain uses TRBV6-5 and TRBJ2-1, with 14 bases that match TRBD2. The germline CDR1 and CDR2 sequences are MNHEY and SVGAGI. J gave up 7 bases and V 5 bases, and 4 bases lay outside the gene matches. This CDR3 comprises 15 residues. The CDR3 loop reads CASSMTSGGANEQFF. The CDR3 DNA sequence: TGTGCCAGCAGTATGACTAGCGGGGGGGCGAATGAGCAGTTCTTC.

The chain joins TRBV7-2 to TRBJ2-1; 8 bases are a match to TRBD2. Germline CDR1 SGHTA, CDR2 FQGNSA. The V and J ends lost 4 bases and 6 bases, in that order; junction bases with no gene match: 11. This CDR3 has 16 residues. For the CDR3, the DNA is TGTGCCAGCAGCTACCAGAGCGGGGGACCTCTCAATGAGCAGTTCTTC. This gives the protein CASSYQSGGPLNEQFF.

The chain joins TRBV11-2 to TRBJ2-7, with D possibly being TRBD1 (5 bases). The CDR3 has 13 amino acids. CDR1 is SGHAT, CDR2 FQNNGV, per germline. V dropped 0 bases and J dropped 7 bases, with 10 bases sitting between them. For the CDR3, the DNA is TGTGCCAGCAGCTTAGATAGGGGCAGGGAGCAGTACTTC. As protein: CASSLDRGREQYF.

The genes are TRBV19 and TRBJ1-2; 11 bases are a match to TRBD1. Germline CDR1 reads LNHDA; CDR2 reads SQIVND (reference sequence). J lost 2 bases, V lost 7 bases, and 3 bases had no gene match. The CDR3 covers 14 residues. CDR3: CASNRDRGNYGYTF. CDR3 sequence (DNA): TGTGCCAGTAACCGGGACAGGGGGAACTATGGCTACACCTTC.

The chain combines TRBV5-4 with TRBJ1-1; D gene unclear. The germline V and J ends were trimmed by 3 bases and 4 bases, with 10 bases remaining between them. Germline loops: CDR1 SGHNT, CDR2 YYREEE (reference sequence). The length of the CDR3 is 13 residues. The CDR3 sequence: CASSSGVGTEAFF. DNA for the CDR3: TGTGCCAGCAGCTCTGGGGTTGGCACTGAAGCTTTCTTT.

V gene TRBV3-1 (or the pseudogene TRBV3-2) combines with J gene TRBJ2-7, with no clear D. Germline-derived CDR1 and CDR2 are LGHDT and YNNKEL (reference sequence). Trimming cost V 1 base and J 6 bases, with 4 bases left between them. This CDR3 has 11 amino acids. The CDR3 here is CASSQAGEQYF. CDR3 coding DNA: TGTGCCAGCAGCCAAGCAGGCGAGCAGTACTTC.

This chain links TRBV6-2 or TRBV6-3 with TRBJ2-1; D remains unclear. V was shortened by 5 bases and J by 8 bases, with 19 bases between the two germline ends. The CDR3 spans 15 residues. Germline CDR1 is MNHEY and CDR2 is SVGEGT. Here the CDR3 reads CASSTAQVGLDEQFF. The CDR3 coding sequence is TGTGCCAGCAGTACAGCCCAGGTGGGCCTGGATGAGCAGTTCTTC.

The chain carries TRBV2 and TRBJ1-3; D is unresolved. The CDR3 has 12 amino acids. V dropped 10 bases and J dropped 4 bases, with 11 bases sitting between them. Germline assignment: CDR1 SNHLY and CDR2 FYNNEI. CDR3 amino acids: CATAPAGNTIYF. In DNA form, the CDR3 reads TGTGCCACCGCCCCTGCAGGAAACACCATATATTTT.

V usage is TRBV12-3 or TRBV12-4 and J usage is TRBJ2-1; D uncertain. V was trimmed by 5 bases and J by 3 bases, leaving 5 bases between them. The CDR3 has 12 amino acids. Here the CDR3 DNA reads TGTGCCAGCAGTACAGTCTACAATGAGCAGTTCTTC. As protein: CASSTVYNEQFF.

The rearrangement joins TRBV7-9 to TRBJ1-2; D is possibly TRBD1 (5 bases). The CDR3 length is 16 residues. Germline V gene lookup returns CDR1 SEHNR and CDR2 FQNEAQ (reference sequence). V dropped 1 base and J dropped 3 bases, with 15 bases sitting between them. The CDR3 DNA reads as TGTGCCAGCAGCTTAGGCGCTTGGGGCGGGGACTATGGCTACACCTTC. Its translation: CASSLGAWGGDYGYTF.

V gene TRBV5-4 combines with J gene TRBJ2-7, with D possibly TRBD2 on 5 matching bases. This CDR3 spans 15 amino acids. In germline, CDR1 is SGHNT, CDR2 YYREEE (reference sequence). V gave up 1 base and J gave up 2 bases, with 13 bases separating them. The CDR3 loop is CASSLSPGLAYEQYF. CDR3 DNA: TGTGCCAGCAGCTTGTCTCCGGGGTTAGCCTACGAGCAGTACTTC.

This clone was seen once. The CDR3 coding sequence is TGTGCCAGCAGCCCGACGGAAAAACTGTTTTTT. It yields the protein CASSPTEKLFF. The genes are TRBV7-9 and TRBJ1-4; D gene ambiguous. The length of the CDR3 is 11 residues. The germline gives CDR1 SEHNR, CDR2 FQNEAQ (reference sequence). Trimming took off 5 bases at V and 8 bases at J, with 6 bases between the two ends.

V is TRBV5-4 and J is TRBJ2-7; D unresolved. The CDR3 length is 11 residues. Germline V gene data show CDR1 as SGHNT and CDR2 as YYREEE (reference sequence). The V gene lost 2 bases and the J gene lost 5 bases, with 5 bases spanning the gap. The CDR3 DNA reads as TGTGCCAGCAGCTTTTATGACGAGCAGTACTTC. Protein product: CASSFYDEQYF.

This rearrangement joins TRBV19 to TRBJ2-5, with TRBD1 matching 8 bases. The CDR3 loop spans 15 amino acids. V gave up 2 bases and J gave up 3 bases; unmatched junction bases: 5. Germline values: CDR1 LNHDA, CDR2 SQIVND (reference sequence). The CDR3 region is CASSIKTGDEETQYF. The CDR3, as DNA: TGTGCCAGTAGTATAAAGACAGGGGACGAAGAGACCCAGTACTTC.

This clone was recorded only once. The chain carries TRBV5-8 and TRBJ2-5, with D perhaps matching TRBD2 (6 bases). CDR1 is SGHTS and CDR2 is YDEGEE in the germline V gene. V shed 1 base and J shed 4 bases, with 11 bases lying between them. CDR3 length: 14 residues. The CDR3 nucleotides are TGTGCCAGCAGCTTGTCTTTCGGGGGAGAGACCCAGTACTTC. It encodes CASSLSFGGETQYF.

This sequence joins TRBV7-9 and TRBJ2-7; the match to TRBD2 covers 7 bases. Germline CDR1 is SEHNR and CDR2 is FQNEAQ (reference sequence). The V gene end was trimmed by 1 base and the J gene end by 6 bases; junction bases not matched to a gene: 3. The CDR3 spans 13 residues. The CDR3: CASSLESGGEQYF. The CDR3 DNA reads TGTGCCAGCAGCTTAGAGTCGGGGGGCGAGCAGTACTTC.

J is TRBJ1-1 and V is TRBV7-3; TRBD1 matches 9 bases. CDR1 is SGHTA and CDR2 is FQGTGA in the germline V gene. J was trimmed by 4 bases and V by 5 bases; bases with no gene match: 5. The CDR3 has 14 amino acids. In DNA, the CDR3 is TGTGCCAGCAGCACCCGACAGGGGGGCACTGAAGCTTTCTTT. Its translation: CASSTRQGGTEAFF.

The rearrangement links TRBV30 to TRBJ1-4, with D maybe TRBD1 (5 bases). The germline V gene has CDR1 GTSNPN and CDR2 SVGIG (reference sequence). The CDR3 contains 13 residues. The germline V and J ends were trimmed by 1 base and 8 bases, with 11 bases remaining between them. DNA of the CDR3: TGTGCCTGGAGTGGCAGGGCGGGCGAAAAACTGTTTTTT. Translation gives CAWSGRAGEKLFF. Drawing the rest from reference TRBV30 and TRBJ1-4, the complete variable domain is SQTIHQWPATLVQPVGSPLSLECTVEGTSNPNLYWYRQAAGRGLQLLFYSVGIGQISSEVPQNLSASRPQDRQFILSSKKLLLSDSGFYLCAWSGRAGEKLFFGSGTQLSVL.

This chain connects TRBV7-9 to TRBJ1-1, with unresolved D. The V gene lost 5 bases and the J gene lost 5 bases, with 6 bases spanning the gap. The CDR3 is made up of 11 amino acids. Germline CDR1 is SEHNR and CDR2 is FQNEAQ (reference sequence). The CDR3 DNA reads as TGTGCCAGCAGCGGTGGAACTGAAGCTTTCTTT. This translates into CASSGGTEAFF.

A word on this clone: This same CDR3 is encoded by further DNA sequences in the sample. The chain uses TRBV9 and TRBJ2-5; unclear D gene. The ends were cut back, 0 bases at V and 4 bases at J, with 4 bases in the middle. CDR3 length: 12 amino acids. Per germline, CDR1 SGDLS and CDR2 YYNGEE. CDR3 loop: CASSVAGETQYF. CDR3 coding DNA: TGTGCCAGCAGCGTAGCGGGAGAGACCCAGTACTTC.

This sequence joins TRBV6-5 and TRBJ1-1; tentatively, D is TRBD1 (6 bases). Trimming left V 5 bases short and J 5 bases short, with 9 bases between. The germline V gene has CDR1 MNHEY and CDR2 SVGAGI. The CDR3 length is 12 residues. This chain's CDR3 is CASSRTVTEAFF. Here the CDR3 DNA reads TGTGCCAGCAGTCGGACAGTTACTGAAGCTTTCTTT.

The rearrangement uses TRBV6-5 and TRBJ2-1; no reliable D call. V lost 6 bases and J 5 bases, leaving 14 bases between the germline ends. Looked up from germline, CDR1 is MNHEY and CDR2 is SVGAGI. The CDR3 consists of 14 residues. The CDR3, as DNA: TGTGCCAGCAGAGGGTACGGTGTTGACAATGAGCAGTTCTTC. It yields the protein CASRGYGVDNEQFF.

The CDR3 nucleotides are TGCGCCAGCAGCTCTACAGTGAGCTCTGGAAACACCATATATTTT. This gives the protein CASSSTVSSGNTIYF. The rearrangement joins TRBV5-1 to TRBJ1-3; the D is unclear. Trimming removed 3 bases at V and 0 bases at J, with 10 bases between. Germline V lookup: CDR1 SGHRS, CDR2 YFSETQ. The CDR3 has 15 residues.

This chain links TRBV28 with TRBJ1-5, with D perhaps matching TRBD1 (5 bases). Trimming shortened V by 3 bases and J by 2 bases, and 14 bases separated the two germline ends. Germline V gene lookup returns CDR1 MDHEN and CDR2 SYDVKM. The CDR3 consists of 16 residues. The CDR3 region is CASSLGESVGNQPQHF. The CDR3 region has the DNA TGTGCCAGCAGTTTGGGGGAATCAGTGGGCAATCAGCCCCAGCATTTT.